Reported below is one T cell receptor (beta chain). What it binds is unknown. This CDR3 is 15 amino acids long. The V and J ends lost 1 base and 2 bases, in that order; junction bases with no gene match: 4. Germline V lookup: CDR1 SGHRS, CDR2 YFSETQ. Using its own MiXCR run on the RT-PCR reads, TCRdb lists one record per CDR3 protein. The table lists a few hundred thousand distinct CDR3 sequences, roughly a fifth of them singletons. The data were obtained in a study of response to subunit inactivated influenza vaccine. Overall study findings and caveats: T cells newly recruited by each seasonal influenza vaccination are few, the authors suggested.

The clonotype originates from a man aged 45 to 70 who received an inactivated influenza vaccine. V usage is TRBV5-1 and J usage is TRBJ2-7, with 9 bases identical to TRBD1. The specimen comprised PBMCs from blood, sampled about 20 months after vaccination. CDR3 protein: CASSLRTGEPYEQYF. The CDR3 DNA reads as TGCGCCAGCAGCTTGAGGACAGGGGAGCCCTACGAGCAGTACTTC.